The sequence of this T cell receptor beta chain was determined in a study of graft-versus-host responses after intestinal transplantation. The wider study: Anti-thymocyte globulin induction, then tacrolimus and steroids for about three years, went to all recipients. Study observations and caveats: Within the allografts of patients who had graft-donor T cell macrochimerism, graft-versus-host to host-versus-graft clonal ratios were high. Investigators detected GvH clones in recipient marrow, with some emerging earlier in ileum or blood. Declining HvG levels early post-transplant were linked to peak circulating GvH clone levels.

Assay used: immunoSEQ multiplex PCR; TCRdb lists only in-frame clones, some missing. This sample yields just over 70,000 clones, of which approximately 84% are seen a single time; 0.35% to 0.5% belongs to the top ten. Germline V gene sequence: CDR1 WSHSY, CDR2 SAAADI. The ends were cut back, 11 bases at V and 4 bases at J, with 18 bases in the middle. The CDR3 is made up of 15 amino acids. Note on this clone: What it binds is unknown.

The sample in question was unstimulated CD4+ T cells sorted from spleen or lymph node cells, obtained before transplant. The V call is TRBV10-2, the J call TRBJ1-6, with D possibly being TRBD1 (6 bases). The sequence derives from a human donor who was the organ donor for an intestinal transplant. CDR3 protein: CAAMDSSLYNSPLHF. CDR3 nucleotide sequence: TGCGCCGCAATGGACAGCTCATTGTATAATTCACCCCTCCACTTT.